This T cell receptor (beta chain) was profiled in a study of T cell responses to AZD1222 COVID-19 vaccine. Study findings and constraints: Two doses of AZD1222 preceded a rise in Spike-specific TCR breadth and depth. The study found vaccine-associated CD4 TCRs spanning spike, dominant at 160-218 and 743-854.

To note about this clone: The antigen is not known.

TCRdb keeps only in-frame clones here, not all; method: immunoSEQ multiplex PCR. The sample yields over 110,000 clones, roughly 92% seen once. Trimming cost V 5 bases and J 0 bases, with 13 bases left between them. The CDR3 covers 15 residues. Per the germline V gene, CDR1 is MNHEY and CDR2 is SMNVEV (reference sequence). Sequences were derived from peripheral blood, sampled on day 0 of AZD1222 vaccination. This TCR came from an adult in good health. V gene TRBV27 combines with J gene TRBJ1-2; D unresolved. This CDR3 reads CASSLLPGTNYGYTF. CDR3 bases: TGTGCCAGCAGTCTCCTTCCGGGAACTAACTATGGCTACACCTTC.